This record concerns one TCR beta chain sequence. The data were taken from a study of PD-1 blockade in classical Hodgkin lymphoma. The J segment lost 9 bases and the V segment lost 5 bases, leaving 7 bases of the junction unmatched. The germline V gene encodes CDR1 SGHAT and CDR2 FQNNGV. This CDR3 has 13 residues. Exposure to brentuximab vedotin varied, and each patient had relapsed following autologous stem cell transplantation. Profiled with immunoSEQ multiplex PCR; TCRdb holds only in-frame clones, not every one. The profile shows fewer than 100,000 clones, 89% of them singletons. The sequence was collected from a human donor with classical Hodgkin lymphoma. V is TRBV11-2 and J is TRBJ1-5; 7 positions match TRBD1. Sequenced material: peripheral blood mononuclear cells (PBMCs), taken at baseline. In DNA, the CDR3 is TGTGCCAGCAGCGGGACAGAGATAGGGCCCCAGCATTTT. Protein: CASSGTEIGPQHF.